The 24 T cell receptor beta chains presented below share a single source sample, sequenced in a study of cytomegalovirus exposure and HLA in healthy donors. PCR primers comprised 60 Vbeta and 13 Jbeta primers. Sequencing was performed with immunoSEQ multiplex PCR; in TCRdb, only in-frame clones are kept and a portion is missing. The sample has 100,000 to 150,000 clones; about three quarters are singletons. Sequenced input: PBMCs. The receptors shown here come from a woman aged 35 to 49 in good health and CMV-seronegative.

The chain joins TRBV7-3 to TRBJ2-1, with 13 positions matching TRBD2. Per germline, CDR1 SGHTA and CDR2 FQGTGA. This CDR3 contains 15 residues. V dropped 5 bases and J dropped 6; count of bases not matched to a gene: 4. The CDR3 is CASSIGLAGVNEQFF. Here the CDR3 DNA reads TGTGCCAGCAGCATCGGACTAGCGGGAGTCAATGAGCAGTTCTTC. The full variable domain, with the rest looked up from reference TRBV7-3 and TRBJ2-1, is GAGVSQTPSNKVTEKGKYVELRCDPISGHTALYWYRQSLGQGPEFLIYFQGTGAADDSGLPNDRFFAVRPEGSVSTLKIQRTERGDSAVYLCASSIGLAGVNEQFFGPGTRLTVL.

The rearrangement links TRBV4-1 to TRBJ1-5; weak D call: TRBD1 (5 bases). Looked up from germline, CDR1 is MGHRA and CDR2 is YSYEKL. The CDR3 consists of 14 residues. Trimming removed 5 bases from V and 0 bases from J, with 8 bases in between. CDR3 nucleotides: TGCGCCAGCAGCGCCAGGGATAGCAATCAGCCCCAGCATTTT. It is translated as CASSARDSNQPQHF.

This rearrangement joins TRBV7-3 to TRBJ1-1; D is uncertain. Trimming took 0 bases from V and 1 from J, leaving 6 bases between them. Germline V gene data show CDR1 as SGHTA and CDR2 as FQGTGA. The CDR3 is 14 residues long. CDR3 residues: CASSLTAANTEAFF. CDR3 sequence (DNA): TGTGCCAGCAGCTTAACGGCGGCGAACACTGAAGCTTTCTTT.

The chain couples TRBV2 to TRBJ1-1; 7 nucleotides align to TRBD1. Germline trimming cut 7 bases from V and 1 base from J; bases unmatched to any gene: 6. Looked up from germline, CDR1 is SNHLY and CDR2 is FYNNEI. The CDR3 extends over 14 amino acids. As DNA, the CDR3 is TGTGCCAGCAAACAGGGGTTCGGGAACACTGAAGCTTTCTTT. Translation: CASKQGFGNTEAFF.

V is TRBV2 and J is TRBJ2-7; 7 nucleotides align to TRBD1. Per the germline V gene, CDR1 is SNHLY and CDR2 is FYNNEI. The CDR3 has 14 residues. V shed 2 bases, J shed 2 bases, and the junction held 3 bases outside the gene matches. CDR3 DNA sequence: TGTGCCAGCAGTGAACAGGGGGTGGCCTACGAGCAGTACTTC. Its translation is CASSEQGVAYEQYF.

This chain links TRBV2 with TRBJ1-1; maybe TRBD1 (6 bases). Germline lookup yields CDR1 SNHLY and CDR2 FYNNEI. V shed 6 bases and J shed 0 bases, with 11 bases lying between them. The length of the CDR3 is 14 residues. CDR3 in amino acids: CASSPQGMNTEAFF. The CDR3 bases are TGTGCCAGCAGCCCGCAGGGGATGAACACTGAAGCTTTCTTT.

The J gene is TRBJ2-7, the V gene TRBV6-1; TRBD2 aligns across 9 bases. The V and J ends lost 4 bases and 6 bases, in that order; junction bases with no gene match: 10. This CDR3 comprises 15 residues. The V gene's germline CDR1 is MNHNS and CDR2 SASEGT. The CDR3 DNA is TGTGCCAGCAGTGGGATGGCGGGAGGGTGGCTCGAGCAGTACTTC. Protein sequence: CASSGMAGGWLEQYF.

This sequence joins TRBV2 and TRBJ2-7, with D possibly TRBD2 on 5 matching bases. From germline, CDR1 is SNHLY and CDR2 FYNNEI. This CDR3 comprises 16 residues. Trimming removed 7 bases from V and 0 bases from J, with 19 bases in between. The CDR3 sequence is CASTRNGVPVSYEQYF. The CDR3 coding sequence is TGTGCCAGCACCCGAAACGGGGTCCCCGTCTCCTACGAGCAGTACTTC. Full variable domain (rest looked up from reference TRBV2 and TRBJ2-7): EPEVTQTPSHQVTQMGQEVILRCVPISNHLYFYWYRQILGQKVEFLVSFYNNEISEKSEIFDDQFSVERPDGSNFTLKIRSTKLEDSAMYFCASTRNGVPVSYEQYFGPGTRLTVT.

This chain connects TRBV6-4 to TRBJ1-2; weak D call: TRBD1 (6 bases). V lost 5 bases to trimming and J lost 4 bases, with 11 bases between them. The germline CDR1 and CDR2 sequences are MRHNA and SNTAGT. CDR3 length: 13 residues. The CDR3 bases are TGTGCCAGCAGTTCAACAGGGACCTATGGCTACACCTTC. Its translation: CASSSTGTYGYTF.

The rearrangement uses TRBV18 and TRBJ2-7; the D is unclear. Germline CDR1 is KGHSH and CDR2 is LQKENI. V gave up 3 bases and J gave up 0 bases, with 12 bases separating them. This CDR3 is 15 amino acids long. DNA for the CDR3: TGTGCCAGCTCACCCCGCGGAGTGACCTCCTACGAGCAGTACTTC. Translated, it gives CASSPRGVTSYEQYF.

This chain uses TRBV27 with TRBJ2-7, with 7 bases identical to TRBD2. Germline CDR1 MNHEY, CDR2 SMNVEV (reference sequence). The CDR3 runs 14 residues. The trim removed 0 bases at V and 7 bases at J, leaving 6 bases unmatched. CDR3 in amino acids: CASSLSWDYSEQYF. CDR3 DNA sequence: TGTGCCAGCAGTTTATCCTGGGACTACTCGGAGCAGTACTTC.

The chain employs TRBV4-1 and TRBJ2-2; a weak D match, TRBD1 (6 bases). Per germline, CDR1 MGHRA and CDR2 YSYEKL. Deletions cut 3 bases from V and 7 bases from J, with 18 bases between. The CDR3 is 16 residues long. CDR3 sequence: CASSQAGQFLGGELFF. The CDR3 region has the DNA TGCGCCAGCAGCCAGGCTGGACAGTTTCTGGGCGGGGAGCTGTTTTTT.

CDR3 residues: CASSVDSQGNYGYTF. The CDR3 DNA sequence: TGTGCCAGCAGCGTAGACAGCCAGGGCAACTATGGCTACACCTTC. This rearrangement joins TRBV9 to TRBJ1-2; TRBD1 might be the D (5 bases). From germline, CDR1 is SGDLS and CDR2 YYNGEE. The CDR3 sequence is 15 residues long. With 0 bases removed from V and 2 bases from J, the gap between germline ends came to 11 bases.

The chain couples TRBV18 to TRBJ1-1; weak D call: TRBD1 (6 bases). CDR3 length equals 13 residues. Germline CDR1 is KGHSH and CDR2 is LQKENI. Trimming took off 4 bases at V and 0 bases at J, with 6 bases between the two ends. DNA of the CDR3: TGTGCCAGCTCACAGGGGGTGAACACTGAAGCTTTCTTT. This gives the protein CASSQGVNTEAFF.

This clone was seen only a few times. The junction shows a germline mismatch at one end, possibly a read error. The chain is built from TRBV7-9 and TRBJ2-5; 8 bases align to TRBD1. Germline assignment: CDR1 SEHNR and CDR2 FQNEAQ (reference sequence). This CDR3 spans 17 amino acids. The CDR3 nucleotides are TGTTCCAGCAGCTCGTTCCTCCAGGGGGCGCGCGGAGAGACCCAGTACTTC. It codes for CSSSSFLQGARGETQYF.

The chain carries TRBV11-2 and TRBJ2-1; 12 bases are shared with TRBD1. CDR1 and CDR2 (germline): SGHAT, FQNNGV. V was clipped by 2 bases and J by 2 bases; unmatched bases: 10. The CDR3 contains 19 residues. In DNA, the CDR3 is TGTGCCAGCAGCTTATGGGGACAGGGGGCGTTTTCAACCTACAATGAGCAGTTCTTC. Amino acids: CASSLWGQGAFSTYNEQFF.

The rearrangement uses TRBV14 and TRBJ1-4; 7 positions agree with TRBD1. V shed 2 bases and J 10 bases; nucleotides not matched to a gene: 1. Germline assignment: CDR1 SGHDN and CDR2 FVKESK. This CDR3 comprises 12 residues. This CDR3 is CASSQRGRKLFF. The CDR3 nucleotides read TGTGCCAGCAGCCAAAGGGGGCGAAAACTGTTTTTT.

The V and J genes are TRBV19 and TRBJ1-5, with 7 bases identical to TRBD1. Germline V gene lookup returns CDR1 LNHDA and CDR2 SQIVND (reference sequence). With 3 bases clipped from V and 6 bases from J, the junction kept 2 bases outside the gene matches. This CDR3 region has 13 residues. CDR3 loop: CASSIQGGQPQHF. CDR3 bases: TGTGCCAGTAGTATTCAGGGGGGTCAGCCCCAGCATTTT.

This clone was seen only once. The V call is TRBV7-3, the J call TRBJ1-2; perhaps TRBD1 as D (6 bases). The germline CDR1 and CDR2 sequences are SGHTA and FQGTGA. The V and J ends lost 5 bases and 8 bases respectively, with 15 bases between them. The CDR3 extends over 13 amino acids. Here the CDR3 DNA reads TGTGCCAGCAGCCCCGACAGGTCGTCGGGCTACACCTTC. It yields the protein CASSPDRSSGYTF.

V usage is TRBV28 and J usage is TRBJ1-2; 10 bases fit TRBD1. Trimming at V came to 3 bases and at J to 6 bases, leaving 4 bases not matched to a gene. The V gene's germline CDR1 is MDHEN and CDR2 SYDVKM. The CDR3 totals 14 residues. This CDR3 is CASSFFGTGDGYTF. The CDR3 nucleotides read TGTGCCAGCAGTTTCTTCGGGACAGGGGATGGCTACACCTTC.

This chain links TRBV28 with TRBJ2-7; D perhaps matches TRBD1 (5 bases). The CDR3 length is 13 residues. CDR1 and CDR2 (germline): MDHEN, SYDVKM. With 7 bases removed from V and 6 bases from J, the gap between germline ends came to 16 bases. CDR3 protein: CASTPSRVSEQYF. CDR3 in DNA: TGTGCCAGCACCCCGAGCAGGGTTTCCGAGCAGTACTTC. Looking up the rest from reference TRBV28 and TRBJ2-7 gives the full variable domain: DVKVTQSSRYLVKRTGEKVFLECVQDMDHENMFWYRQDPGLGLRLIYFSYDVKMKEKGDIPEGYSVSREKKERFSLILESASTNQTSMYLCASTPSRVSEQYFGPGTRLTVT.

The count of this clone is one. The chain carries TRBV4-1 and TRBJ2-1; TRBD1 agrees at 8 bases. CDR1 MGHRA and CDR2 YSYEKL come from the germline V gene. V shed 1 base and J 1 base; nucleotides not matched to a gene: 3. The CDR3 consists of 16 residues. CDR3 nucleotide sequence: TGCGCCAGCAGCCAAGGGACAGGGAGGTCCTACAATGAGCAGTTCTTC. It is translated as CASSQGTGRSYNEQFF.

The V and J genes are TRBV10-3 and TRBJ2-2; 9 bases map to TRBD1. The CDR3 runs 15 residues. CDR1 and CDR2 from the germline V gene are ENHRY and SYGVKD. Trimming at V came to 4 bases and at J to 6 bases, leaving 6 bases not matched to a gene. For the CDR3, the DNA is TGTGCCATCAGTGCAGGGACAGGGATAGCCGGGGAGCTGTTTTTT. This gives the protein CAISAGTGIAGELFF.

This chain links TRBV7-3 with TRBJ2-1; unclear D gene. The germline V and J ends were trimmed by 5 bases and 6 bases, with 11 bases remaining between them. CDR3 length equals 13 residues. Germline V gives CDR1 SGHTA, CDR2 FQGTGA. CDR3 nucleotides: TGTGCCAGCAGCCCCTACTTGAGCAATGAGCAGTTCTTC. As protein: CASSPYLSNEQFF.